The 11 T cell receptor beta chains presented below share a single source sample, sequenced in a study of blood T cell repertoires in COVID-19. The data were produced by immunoSEQ multiplex PCR, yet TCRdb's version contains in-frame clones alone and is incomplete. The sample has a few hundred thousand clones, roughly 91% seen once. Sequenced: PBMCs or T cells enriched from blood (not recorded which). The receptors here all came from a man aged 30-40 years in a cohort exposed to, infected with or recovered from COVID-19 (not recorded which).

This clone was seen more than once but under ten times. The V call is TRBV24-1, the J call TRBJ2-1, with TRBD2 matching over 13 bases. The trim removed 3 bases at V and 6 bases at J, leaving 7 bases unmatched. This CDR3 region has 17 residues. Germline V CDR1 and CDR2: KGHDR, SFDVKD. CDR3 protein: CATSDPTSGGSGNEQFF. CDR3 coding DNA: TGTGCCACCAGTGATCCGACTAGCGGGGGGTCTGGCAATGAGCAGTTCTTC.

For this clone: The junction differs from germline at one of its ends, possibly a read error. The CDR3 nucleotides are TGTGCCAGCAGCCTAGAGGGGGGGTTTTCTAGTCGCTACGAGCAGTACTTC. Its protein product is CASSLEGGFSSRYEQYF. V and J are TRBV11-2 and TRBJ2-7; the D gene is possibly TRBD2 (7 bases). This CDR3 is built from 17 residues. CDR1 and CDR2 (germline): SGHAT, FQNNGV.

The chain employs TRBV28 and TRBJ2-1; TRBD2 is a possible D gene (10 bases). Deletions cut 5 bases from V and 8 bases from J, with 31 bases between. The CDR3 spans 19 residues. CDR1 is MDHEN, CDR2 SYDVKM, per germline. CDR3: CASSATGGRGLARRHEQFF. The CDR3 DNA sequence: TGTGCCAGCAGTGCCACAGGGGGCCGGGGACTAGCGAGGAGGCATGAGCAGTTCTTC.

The J gene is TRBJ1-2, the V gene TRBV28, with 7 bases fitting TRBD1. Losses at the gene ends were 5 bases for V and 4 bases for J; bases not matched to a gene: 4. The length of the CDR3 is 13 residues. The germline V gene has CDR1 MDHEN and CDR2 SYDVKM. This CDR3 reads CASSRQGSYGYTF. In DNA, the CDR3 is TGTGCCAGCAGTCGACAGGGATCCTATGGCTACACCTTC.

About this clone itself: At one of its ends the junction is not consistent with the germline gene, which may arise from a read error. This chain links TRBV29-1 with TRBJ1-1, with 7 bases that match TRBD1. From germline, CDR1 is SQVTM and CDR2 ANQGSEA. The CDR3 runs to 11 residues. The CDR3 coding sequence is TGCAGCGTGACAGGGAACGCTGAAGCTTTCTTT. Encoded protein: CSVTGNAEAFF.

The chain is built from TRBV7-2 and TRBJ2-4, with 7 nucleotides matching TRBD1. V shed 2 bases and J 9 bases; nucleotides not matched to a gene: 13. This CDR3 region has 16 residues. CDR1 is SGHTA, CDR2 FQGNSA, per germline. The CDR3 protein is CASSLRRQGNFGIQYF. As DNA, the CDR3 is TGTGCCAGCAGCTTAAGGAGACAGGGAAATTTTGGCATTCAGTACTTC.

This chain joins TRBV19 and TRBJ2-2; D might be TRBD1 (6 bases). The CDR3 length is 16 residues. Trimming took 2 bases from V and 4 from J, leaving 14 bases between them. Germline V gene lookup returns CDR1 LNHDA and CDR2 SQIVND (reference sequence). The CDR3 loop reads CASSISPGAGTGELFF. Here the CDR3 DNA reads TGTGCCAGTAGTATAAGCCCAGGGGCGGGCACCGGGGAGCTGTTTTTT. Together with reference TRBV19 and TRBJ2-2, the CDR3 gives the full variable domain: DGGITQSPKYLFRKEGQNVTLSCEQNLNHDAMYWYRQDPGQGLRLIYYSQIVNDFQKGDIAEGYSVSREKKESFPLTVTSAQKNPTAFYLCASSISPGAGTGELFFGEGSRLTVL.

This rearrangement joins TRBV7-9 to TRBJ1-1; 8 bases agree with TRBD1. The CDR3 length is 15 residues. CDR1 SEHNR and CDR2 FQNEAQ come from the germline V gene (reference sequence). Trimming cost V 5 bases and J 0 bases; bases outside gene matches: 5. This chain's CDR3 is CASSPQGALNTEAFF. For the CDR3, the DNA is TGTGCCAGCAGCCCCCAGGGGGCCCTGAACACTGAAGCTTTCTTT.

The V and J genes are TRBV27 and TRBJ2-1; a possible D gene is TRBD2 (5 bases). V was cut by 11 bases and J by 8 bases, with 19 bases left in between. This CDR3 comprises 13 residues. CDR1 and CDR2 from the germline V gene are MNHEY and SMNVEV (reference sequence). CDR3 sequence reads: CASRTFPTDEQFF. DNA for the CDR3: TGTGCCTCACGGACTTTTCCAACAGATGAGCAGTTCTTC.

This chain uses TRBV5-1 with TRBJ1-2, with 9 bases aligning to TRBD1. The CDR3 is 16 residues long. CDR1 is SGHRS, CDR2 YFSETQ, per germline. V lost 0 bases, J lost 3 bases, and 6 bases stayed unmatched. The CDR3 is CASSLGTGAEDYGYTF. The CDR3 region has the DNA TGCGCCAGCAGCTTGGGGACAGGGGCGGAAGACTATGGCTACACCTTC. Based on the CDR3 plus reference TRBV5-1 and TRBJ1-2, the full variable domain is KAGVTQTPRYLIKTRGQQVTLSCSPISGHRSVSWYQQTPGQGLQFLFEYFSETQRNKGNFPGRFSGRQFSNSRSEMNVSTLELGDSALYLCASSLGTGAEDYGYTFGSGTRLTVV.

This clone appeared a single time. This CDR3 is CASSLDGQGPQNTEAFF. CDR3 DNA sequence: TGCGCCAGCAGCTTGGACGGGCAGGGCCCTCAAAACACTGAAGCTTTCTTT. The J gene is TRBJ1-1, the V gene TRBV5-1; maybe TRBD1 (5 bases). V dropped 0 bases and J dropped 2 bases, with 17 bases sitting between them. The CDR3 has 17 amino acids. Looked up from germline, CDR1 is SGHRS and CDR2 is YFSETQ.